This TCR beta chain was retrieved from a study of vaccination effects on CD4 cells after COVID-19. Method: immunoSEQ multiplex PCR; TCRdb's copy keeps in-frame clones and lacks some. This table holds about 58,000 clones, 60% to 85% found once. In the case of this clone: Its antigen remains unknown.

Germline values: CDR1 SGHNT, CDR2 YYREEE (reference sequence). Trimming removed 2 bases from V and 2 bases from J; junction bases left unmatched: 1. The CDR3 covers 14 residues. It was after approximately 11 days of culture that CD4+ T cells were isolated. The receptor was isolated from a human donor who received a COVID-19 vaccine. Specimen: CD4+ T cells from PBMCs cultured without peptide, collected before COVID-19 vaccination. The genes are TRBV5-4 and TRBJ2-5; the match to TRBD1 covers 9 bases. CDR3 nucleotides: TGTGCCAGCAGCTTAGGACAGGGGCAAGAGACCCAGTACTTC. Translating gives CASSLGQGQETQYF.